This TCR beta chain was captured by sequencing in a study of blood T cell repertoires in COVID-19. For the study at large: Samples representing acute and convalescent COVID-19 were sourced from the United States, Italy and Spain.

Source study methods: Amplification of reference gene primers provided the estimated nucleated cell counts. The repertoire was sequenced with immunoSEQ multiplex PCR; TCRdb's copy has only in-frame clones and lacks some. The DNA gave D and trimming, while V, J and clone size come from that table. The repertoire includes roughly 260,000 clones, 65% to 90% of them detected once, and about 4.4% sits in the top ten. The ends lost 5 bases at V and 5 bases at J; junction bases unmatched: 9. CDR3 length: 16 residues. Germline V gene sequence: CDR1 SGHVS, CDR2 FNYEAQ. Sequenced input: peripheral blood. The genes are TRBV7-6 and TRBJ1-5; 10 bases fit TRBD1. The TCR sequence derives from a woman aged 65 to 85 with acute or convalescent COVID-19. The CDR3 here is CASSRDRGVFDQPQHF. The CDR3 DNA reads as TGTGCCAGCAGCCGGGACAGGGGTGTATTCGATCAGCCCCAGCATTTT.